The clone carrying this T cell receptor beta chain turned up a few times. The sample originates from a study of neurological immune-mediated disorders. Using its own MiXCR run on the 5' RACE reads, TCRdb lists one record per CDR3 protein. Of around 78,000 distinct CDR3 sequences listed, 15% to 20% are singletons. Per germline, CDR1 LGHNA and CDR2 YSLEER. J lost 9 bases, V lost 1 base, and 13 bases had no gene match. The CDR3 is 18 residues long. Source material: PBMCs. The TCR originated in a woman between 40 and 55 years old in good health. V and J are TRBV4-3 and TRBJ2-1; 12 bases agree with TRBD2. CDR3 in DNA: TGCGCCAGCAGCCAAGCCTCTAGCGGGGGGGCCCCGTGGGGTGAGCAGTTCTTC. It translates to CASSQASSGGAPWGEQFF.